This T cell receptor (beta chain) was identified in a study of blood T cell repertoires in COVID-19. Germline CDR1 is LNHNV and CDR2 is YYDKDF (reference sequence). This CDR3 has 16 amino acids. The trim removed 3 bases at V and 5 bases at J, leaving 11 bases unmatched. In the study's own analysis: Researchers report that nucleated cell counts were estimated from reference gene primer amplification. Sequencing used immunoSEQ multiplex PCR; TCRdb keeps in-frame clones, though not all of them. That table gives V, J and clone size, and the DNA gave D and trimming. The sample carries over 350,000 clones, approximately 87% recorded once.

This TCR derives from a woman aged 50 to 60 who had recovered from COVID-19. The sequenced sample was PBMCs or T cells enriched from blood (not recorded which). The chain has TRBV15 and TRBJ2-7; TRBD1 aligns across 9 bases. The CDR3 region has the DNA TGTGCCACCAGCAGGCCGGGACAGGGTACTGGCCACGAGCAGTACTTC. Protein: CATSRPGQGTGHEQYF.